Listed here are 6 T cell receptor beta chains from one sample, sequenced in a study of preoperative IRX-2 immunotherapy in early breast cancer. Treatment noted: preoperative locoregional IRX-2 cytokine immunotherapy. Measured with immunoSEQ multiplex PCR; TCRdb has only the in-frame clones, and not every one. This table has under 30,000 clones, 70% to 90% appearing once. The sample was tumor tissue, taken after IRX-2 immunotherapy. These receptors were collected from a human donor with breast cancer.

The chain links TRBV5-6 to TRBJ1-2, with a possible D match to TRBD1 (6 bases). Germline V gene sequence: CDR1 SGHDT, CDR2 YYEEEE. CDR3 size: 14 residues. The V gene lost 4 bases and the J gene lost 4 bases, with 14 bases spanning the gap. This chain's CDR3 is CASSLFGGPYGYTF. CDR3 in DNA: TGTGCCAGCAGCCTGTTTGGGGGGCCCTATGGCTACACCTTC.

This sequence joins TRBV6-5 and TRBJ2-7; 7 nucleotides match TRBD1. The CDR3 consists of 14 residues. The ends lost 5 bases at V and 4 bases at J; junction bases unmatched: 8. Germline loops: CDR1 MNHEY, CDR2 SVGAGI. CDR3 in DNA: TGTGCCAGCAGTCCCTCGACAGGGCTTTACGAGCAGTACGTC. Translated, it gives CASSPSTGLYEQYV.

The CDR3 sequence: CASSSPGTEKAFF. The CDR3 DNA follows: TGTGCCAGCAGTTCCCCAGGGACGGAAAAAGCTTTCTTT. The V gene is TRBV6-5, the J gene TRBJ1-1; a possible D gene is TRBD1 (5 bases). Germline V gene sequence: CDR1 MNHEY, CDR2 SVGAGI. The V gene lost 4 bases and the J gene lost 9 bases, with 15 bases spanning the gap. The CDR3 extends over 13 amino acids.

The CDR3 is CASSFVSYGYTF. CDR3 nucleotide sequence: TGTGCCAGCAGTTTTGTCTCCTATGGCTACACCTTC. This chain uses TRBV28 with TRBJ1-2; no reliable D call. From germline, CDR1 is MDHEN and CDR2 SYDVKM. Trimming pared 3 bases from V and 4 bases from J, leaving 6 bases between. The CDR3 sequence is 12 residues long.

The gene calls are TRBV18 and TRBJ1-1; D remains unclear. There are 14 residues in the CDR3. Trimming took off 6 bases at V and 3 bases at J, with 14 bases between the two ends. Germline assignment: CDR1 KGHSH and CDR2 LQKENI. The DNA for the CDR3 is TGTGCCAGCTCCGCCGTTGGCGGTGACACTGAAGCTTTCTTT. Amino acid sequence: CASSAVGGDTEAFF.

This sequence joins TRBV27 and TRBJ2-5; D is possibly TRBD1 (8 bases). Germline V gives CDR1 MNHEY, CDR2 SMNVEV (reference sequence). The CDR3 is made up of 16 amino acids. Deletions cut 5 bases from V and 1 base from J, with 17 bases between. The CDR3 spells CASSHRTGRGQETQYF. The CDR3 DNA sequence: TGTGCCAGCAGTCACCGGACAGGGAGGGGCCAAGAGACCCAGTACTTC.